This TCR beta chain was captured by sequencing in a study of identical twins. CDR3 length: 14 amino acids. V shed 2 bases, J shed 10 bases, and the junction held 7 bases outside the gene matches. Germline CDR1 is MNHEY and CDR2 is SVGAGI. General study findings and limits: In drawing conclusions, the study used cross-sectional statistical analysis and did not follow the same donors.

On this clonotype itself: The antigen is unknown.

Template switching introduced a universal primer site, and the cDNA bore unique molecular identifiers. TCRdb used MiXCR to reprocess the 5' RACE reads, holding one entry per CDR3 protein. The table has approximately 630,000 distinct CDR3 sequences, 7% to 7.5% seen once; the top ten hold about 1.5%. Every donor was a healthy Caucasian. A further study also used this sample, focusing on yellow fever vaccine responses in identical twins.

The TCR originated in a young woman in good health. The material sequenced was PBMCs. J is TRBJ1-1 and V is TRBV6-5; 10 nucleotides line up with TRBD1. The CDR3 sequence is CASSYRQGARGAFF. The DNA for the CDR3 is TGTGCCAGCAGTTACAGACAGGGGGCCCGGGGAGCTTTCTTT.